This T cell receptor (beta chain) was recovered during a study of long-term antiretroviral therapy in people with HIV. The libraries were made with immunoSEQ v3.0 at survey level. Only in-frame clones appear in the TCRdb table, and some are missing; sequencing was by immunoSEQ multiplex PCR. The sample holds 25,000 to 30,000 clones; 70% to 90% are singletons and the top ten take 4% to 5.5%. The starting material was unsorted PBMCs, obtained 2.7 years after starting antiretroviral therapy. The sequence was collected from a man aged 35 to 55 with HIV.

The chain's CDR3 is CASSSTSGASSYNEQFF. CDR3 sequence (DNA): TGCGCCAGCAGCTCCACTAGCGGGGCGAGCTCCTACAATGAGCAGTTCTTC. This chain links TRBV5-1 with TRBJ2-1, with 10 bases aligning to TRBD2. The germline gives CDR1 SGHRS, CDR2 YFSETQ. The CDR3 totals 17 residues. J lost 0 bases, V lost 3 bases, and 6 bases had no gene match. Filled out from reference TRBV5-1 and TRBJ2-1, the complete variable domain reads KAGVTQTPRYLIKTRGQQVTLSCSPISGHRSVSWYQQTPGQGLQFLFEYFSETQRNKGNFPGRFSGRQFSNSRSEMNVSTLELGDSALYLCASSSTSGASSYNEQFFGPGTRLTVL.